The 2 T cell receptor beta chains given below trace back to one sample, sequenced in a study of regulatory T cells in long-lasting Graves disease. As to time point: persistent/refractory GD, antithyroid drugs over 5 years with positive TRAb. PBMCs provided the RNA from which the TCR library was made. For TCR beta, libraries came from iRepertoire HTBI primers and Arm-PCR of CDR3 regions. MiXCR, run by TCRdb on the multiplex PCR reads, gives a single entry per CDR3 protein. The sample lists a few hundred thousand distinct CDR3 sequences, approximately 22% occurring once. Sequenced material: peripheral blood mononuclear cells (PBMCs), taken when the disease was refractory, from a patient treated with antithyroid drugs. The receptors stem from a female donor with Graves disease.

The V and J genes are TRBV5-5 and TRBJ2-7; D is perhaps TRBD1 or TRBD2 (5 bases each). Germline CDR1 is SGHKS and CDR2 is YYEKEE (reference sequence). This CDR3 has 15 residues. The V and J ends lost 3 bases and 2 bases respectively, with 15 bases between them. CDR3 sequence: CASSYVMGRAYEQYF. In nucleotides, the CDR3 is TGTGCCAGCAGCTACGTAATGGGACGCGCCTACGAGCAGTACTTC.

The CDR3 loop reads CSARETVATYEQYF. The CDR3 nucleotides read TGCAGTGCTAGAGAGACAGTTGCAACCTACGAGCAGTACTTC. The chain is built from TRBV20-1 and TRBJ2-7; the D gene is possibly TRBD1 (5 bases). Germline V gene sequence: CDR1 DFQATT, CDR2 SNEGSKA (reference sequence). The CDR3 has 14 amino acids. V was shortened by 0 bases and J by 2 bases, with 11 bases between the two germline ends.